Presented here are 28 T cell receptor beta chains from one specimen sequenced in a study of beta chain features in type 1 diabetes. Since all of the isolated RNA was reverse transcribed, expressed TCRB transcripts were what got sequenced. Libraries were prepared by immunoSEQ multiplex PCR; TCRdb keeps only in-frame clonotypes and omits some of them. The table records approximately 200,000 clones, roughly 9.6% of them present only once. The sequenced sample consisted of naive CD4+ T cells from blood. These receptors were obtained from a young woman in good health.

This clone was recorded a few times. This rearrangement joins TRBV11-2 to TRBJ2-3, with TRBD1 matching over 11 bases. From germline, CDR1 is SGHAT and CDR2 FQNNGV. The ends lost 2 bases at V and 0 bases at J; junction bases unmatched: 7. The CDR3 runs to 18 residues. DNA for the CDR3: TGTGCCAGCAGCTTAAAGGGACAGGGGGGACTAAGCACAGATACGCAGTATTTT. This gives the protein CASSLKGQGGLSTDTQYF. The full variable domain, completed using reference TRBV11-2 and TRBJ2-3, is EAGVAQSPRYKIIEKRQSVAFWCNPISGHATLYWYQQILGQGPKLLIQFQNNGVVDDSQLPKDRFSAERLKGVDSTLKIQPAKLEDSAVYLCASSLKGQGGLSTDTQYFGPGTRLTVL.

J is TRBJ1-1 and V is TRBV7-9; 7 nucleotides agree with TRBD1. V lost 5 bases to trimming and J lost 0 bases; unmatched junction nucleotides: 6. The CDR3 is 15 residues long. Germline lookup yields CDR1 SEHNR and CDR2 FQNEAQ (reference sequence). CDR3 in DNA: TGTGCCAGCAGCCCGTTGGGACAGCTGAACACTGAAGCTTTCTTT. Its translation is CASSPLGQLNTEAFF.

This clone was counted a few times. The chain combines TRBV7-3 with TRBJ2-4; weak D call: TRBD1 (5 bases). The CDR3 covers 14 residues. V lost 8 bases to trimming and J lost 8 bases, with 19 bases between them. CDR1 is SGHTA and CDR2 is FQGTGA in the germline V gene. The CDR3 DNA reads TGTGCCAGCTCAAAACAGGCCCGCGCGGACATTCAGTACTTC. It yields the protein CASSKQARADIQYF.

The chain has TRBV30 and TRBJ1-5, with D tentatively TRBD1 (6 bases). The CDR3 runs to 14 residues. Trimming shortened V by 0 bases and J by 7 bases, and 13 bases separated the two germline ends. Germline V CDR1 and CDR2: GTSNPN, SVGIG (reference sequence). The CDR3 DNA reads TGTGCCTGGAGTGTAGGGGGGGCGCAACAGCCCCAGCATTTT. Amino acid sequence: CAWSVGGAQQPQHF. The entire variable domain, with the rest obtained from reference TRBV30 and TRBJ1-5, is as follows: SQTIHQWPATLVQPVGSPLSLECTVEGTSNPNLYWYRQAAGRGLQLLFYSVGIGQISSEVPQNLSASRPQDRQFILSSKKLLLSDSGFYLCAWSVGGAQQPQHFGDGTRLSIL.

This clone was seen more than once but under ten times. The rearrangement uses TRBV9 and TRBJ2-3, with 8 bases fitting TRBD2. The CDR3 spans 15 residues. Germline V CDR1 and CDR2: SGDLS, YYNGEE. The trim removed 3 bases at V and 4 bases at J, leaving 7 bases unmatched. CDR3 DNA: TGTGCCAGCAGCGCCCGCGGGGGGCGATCAGATACGCAGTATTTT. Amino acid sequence: CASSARGGRSDTQYF.

Points on this clone: One end of the junction is discordant with germline, which a read error may explain. The J gene is TRBJ1-5, the V gene TRBV5-6, with D maybe TRBD1 (5 bases). From germline, CDR1 is SGHDT and CDR2 YYEEEE. This CDR3 contains 13 residues. The CDR3 spells CASSGGVHQPQHF. The CDR3 DNA reads as TGTGCCAGCAGCGGAGGGGTTCATCAACCCCAGCATTTT.

This clone was picked up a small number of times. The V and J genes are TRBV5-4 and TRBJ1-2; the D is unclear. The CDR3 sequence is 12 residues long. V was cut by 0 bases and J by 9 bases, with 9 bases left in between. The germline CDR1 and CDR2 sequences are SGHNT and YYREEE (reference sequence). The CDR3 bases are TGTGCCAGCAGCTTGGACAGCTCGAGCTACACCTTC. Protein: CASSLDSSSYTF.

The table lists this clone with a few counts. This sequence joins TRBV5-1 and TRBJ2-1; 7 bases are shared with TRBD2. Germline CDR1 SGHRS, CDR2 YFSETQ. The CDR3 length is 15 residues. V was pared by 5 bases and J by 6 bases, with 11 bases of the junction left unmatched. The CDR3 bases are TGCGCCAGCAGGAACCCGGCACTAGCGCCCAATGAGCAGTTCTTC. This translates into CASRNPALAPNEQFF.

This clone was seen a few times. J is TRBJ2-2 and V is TRBV11-1, with 8 bases lining up with TRBD2. V gave up 4 bases and J gave up 6 bases; unmatched junction bases: 13. This CDR3 has 17 residues. Germline V lookup: CDR1 SGHAT, CDR2 FQDESV (reference sequence). CDR3 in amino acids: CASSYGQRGGSAGELFF. The CDR3 bases are TGTGCCAGCAGCTATGGTCAACGGGGGGGCTCGGCCGGGGAGCTGTTTTTT.

This clone appeared a few times. The rearrangement links TRBV5-4 to TRBJ1-1; TRBD1 might be the D (6 bases). V was clipped by 0 bases and J by 8 bases, with 11 bases between them. The CDR3 runs 13 residues. CDR1 SGHNT and CDR2 YYREEE come from the germline V gene (reference sequence). In DNA, the CDR3 is TGTGCCAGCAGCTTGGTTGATGGGACAGAAGCTTTCTTT. Its protein is CASSLVDGTEAFF.

This clone was seen more than once but under ten times. This sequence joins TRBV29-1 and TRBJ2-5, with D perhaps TRBD1 (5 bases). There are 11 residues in the CDR3. Deletions cut 8 bases from V and 5 bases from J, with 12 bases between. Germline V gives CDR1 SQVTM, CDR2 ANQGSEA. The CDR3 loop reads CSYRMGETQYF. CDR3 coding DNA: TGCAGCTACAGGATGGGGGAGACCCAGTACTTC.

The rearrangement links TRBV6-5 to TRBJ2-7, with 9 bases matching TRBD1. The CDR3 contains 15 residues. CDR1 MNHEY and CDR2 SVGAGI come from the germline V gene. The trim removed 4 bases at V and 6 bases at J, leaving 10 bases unmatched. CDR3 DNA: TGTGCCAGCAGTTTTGCCCCGGGACAGGGAGCCGAGCAGTACTTC. This sequence encodes CASSFAPGQGAEQYF.

The DNA of the CDR3 is TGTGCCAGCAATCAGGGGGCGGGAGGCTACACCTTC. Translation: CASNQGAGGYTF. The chain joins TRBV6-5 to TRBJ1-2; 8 nucleotides match TRBD1. The CDR3 totals 12 residues. In germline, CDR1 is MNHEY, CDR2 SVGAGI. Trimming removed 7 bases from V and 8 bases from J; junction bases left unmatched: 6.

The chain couples TRBV5-1 to TRBJ2-7, with a possible D match to TRBD1 (5 bases). In germline, CDR1 is SGHRS, CDR2 YFSETQ. Trimming pared 4 bases from V and 0 bases from J, leaving 11 bases between. CDR3 length: 14 amino acids. The CDR3 DNA follows: TGCGCCAGCAGCCCGGACAACTACTCCTACGAGCAGTACTTC. Residues: CASSPDNYSYEQYF.

This clone was seen a few times. The V and J genes are TRBV29-1 and TRBJ2-5, with D unclear. V shed 0 bases and J shed 4 bases, with 12 bases lying between them. The CDR3 length is 14 residues. Germline loops: CDR1 SQVTM, CDR2 ANQGSEA. CDR3 in amino acids: CSVEDRRRGETQYF. For the CDR3, the DNA is TGCAGCGTTGAAGATCGTAGAAGAGGAGAGACCCAGTACTTC.

The V and J genes are TRBV30 and TRBJ2-3; D remains ambiguous. V was pared by 0 bases and J by 6 bases, with 13 bases between. The CDR3 is made up of 14 amino acids. The V gene's germline CDR1 is GTSNPN and CDR2 SVGIG (reference sequence). CDR3 coding DNA: TGTGCCTGGAGTGTTGGAGTAGTTGGGGATACGCAGTATTTT. This encodes CAWSVGVVGDTQYF.

This clone was picked up a small number of times. The rearrangement uses TRBV5-6 and TRBJ1-5; 8 bases map to TRBD1. CDR3 length equals 16 residues. Unmatched junction bases numbered 9, after V lost 0 bases and J lost 7 bases. The V gene's germline CDR1 is SGHDT and CDR2 YYEEEE. CDR3 in amino acids: CASSLADRAPSQPQHF. CDR3 in DNA: TGTGCCAGCAGCTTGGCGGACAGGGCGCCGTCGCAGCCCCAGCATTTT.

This clone was seen more than once but under ten times. This sequence joins TRBV7-6 and TRBJ1-1, with D maybe TRBD1 (5 bases). Trimming left V 6 bases short and J 2 bases short, with 16 bases between. The CDR3 covers 15 residues. From germline, CDR1 is SGHVS and CDR2 FNYEAQ. For the CDR3, the DNA is TGTGCCAGCAGTCTACCGGCGGGGGTAAACACTGAAGCTTTCTTT. Translating gives CASSLPAGVNTEAFF.

The table lists this clone with a few counts. The rearrangement links TRBV9 to TRBJ2-7; 8 nucleotides align to TRBD1. Per the germline V gene, CDR1 is SGDLS and CDR2 is YYNGEE. The ends lost 3 bases at V and 3 bases at J; junction bases unmatched: 11. The CDR3 extends over 16 amino acids. The CDR3 region has the DNA TGTGCCAGCAGCGAAGGACAGGGAACATTCGTCTACGAGCAGTACTTC. Translated, it gives CASSEGQGTFVYEQYF.

This clone has a handful of counts. The chain is built from TRBV5-4 and TRBJ2-5, with TRBD1 identical over 10 bases. V trimming: 3 bases; J trimming: 5 bases; junction bases outside the gene matches: 7. This CDR3 spans 15 amino acids. CDR1 SGHNT and CDR2 YYREEE come from the germline V gene (reference sequence). CDR3 loop: CASSSGQGVGETQYF. The CDR3 region has the DNA TGTGCCAGCAGCTCAGGACAGGGGGTAGGCGAGACCCAGTACTTC. Full variable domain (remainder filled in from reference TRBV5-4 and TRBJ2-5): ETGVTQSPTHLIKTRGQQVTLRCSSQSGHNTVSWYQQALGQGPQFIFQYYREEENGRGNFPPRFSGLQFPNYSSELNVNALELDDSALYLCASSSGQGVGETQYFGPGTRLLVL.

In its sample, this clone was seen a few times. This rearrangement joins TRBV30 to TRBJ1-1, with D hard to call. This CDR3 is built from 11 residues. Germline CDR1 GTSNPN, CDR2 SVGIG (reference sequence). The V end was cut by 0 bases, the J end by 7 bases, with 6 bases between. CDR3 nucleotides: TGTGCCTGGAGTGTACTAGGTGAAGCTTTCTTT. Encoded protein: CAWSVLGEAFF.

This clone was recorded a few times. This chain uses TRBV6-1 with TRBJ1-5, with D possibly matching TRBD1 (6 bases). The CDR3 has 15 amino acids. V lost 8 bases and J lost 1, with 15 bases in between. In germline, CDR1 is MNHNS, CDR2 SASEGT. As DNA, the CDR3 is TGTGCCAGCGCCGAGAGCCAGGGGAGCAATCAGCCCCAGCATTTT. Its translation is CASAESQGSNQPQHF.

This clone was seen a handful of times. V gene TRBV6-1 combines with J gene TRBJ1-2; tentatively, D is TRBD1 (6 bases). V lost 1 base to trimming and J lost 8 bases, with 14 bases between them. The CDR3 is 14 amino acids. The germline V gene has CDR1 MNHNS and CDR2 SASEGT. The CDR3: CASSEEGGVAGYTF. The DNA of the CDR3 is TGTGCCAGCAGTGAAGAAGGGGGAGTCGCGGGCTACACCTTC.

This clone showed up just a few times. This chain connects TRBV19 to TRBJ2-3; 7 nucleotides align to TRBD2. Per the germline V gene, CDR1 is LNHDA and CDR2 is SQIVND (reference sequence). V shed 5 bases, J shed 0 bases, and the junction held 5 bases outside the gene matches. CDR3 length equals 15 residues. The CDR3, as DNA: TGTGCCAGTAGTTCTAGCGGTCAAAGCACAGATACGCAGTATTTT. Protein: CASSSSGQSTDTQYF.

The chain couples TRBV5-1 to TRBJ2-3; D unclear. The germline V gene has CDR1 SGHRS and CDR2 YFSETQ. This CDR3 has 16 residues. The V end was cut by 3 bases, the J end by 2 bases, with 16 bases between. The CDR3 DNA is TGCGCCAGCAGCTCCGCCCCCGGTCTTAACACAGATACGCAGTATTTT. This gives the protein CASSSAPGLNTDTQYF.

V gene TRBV30 combines with J gene TRBJ1-6; D is uncertain. Deletions cut 2 bases from V and 10 bases from J, with 9 bases between. Germline V gene data show CDR1 as GTSNPN and CDR2 as SVGIG (reference sequence). The CDR3 runs 12 residues. CDR3 in amino acids: CAWSPGTSPLHF. For the CDR3, the DNA is TGTGCCTGGAGTCCAGGAACCTCACCCCTCCACTTT. The full variable domain, its missing parts supplied by reference TRBV30 and TRBJ1-6, is SQTIHQWPATLVQPVGSPLSLECTVEGTSNPNLYWYRQAAGRGLQLLFYSVGIGQISSEVPQNLSASRPQDRQFILSSKKLLLSDSGFYLCAWSPGTSPLHFGNGTRLTVT.

CDR3 DNA sequence: TGCGCCAGCAGCCCCCAGCGTTTGAACACTGAAGCTTTCTTT. Translated: CASSPQRLNTEAFF. The gene calls are TRBV5-1 and TRBJ1-1; no clear D. CDR1 and CDR2 from the germline V gene are SGHRS and YFSETQ. V lost 4 bases, J lost 0 bases, and 10 bases lay in between. The CDR3 is 14 residues long.

This clone was found a few times. This chain uses TRBV5-4 with TRBJ1-2, with D uncertain. The germline V gene encodes CDR1 SGHNT and CDR2 YYREEE (reference sequence). The CDR3 runs 15 residues. Trimming cost V 2 bases and J 4 bases, with 15 bases left between them. The CDR3 nucleotides are TGTGCCAGCAGCTTCGAGGTTACGGAACCCTATGGCTACACCTTC. It specifies CASSFEVTEPYGYTF.